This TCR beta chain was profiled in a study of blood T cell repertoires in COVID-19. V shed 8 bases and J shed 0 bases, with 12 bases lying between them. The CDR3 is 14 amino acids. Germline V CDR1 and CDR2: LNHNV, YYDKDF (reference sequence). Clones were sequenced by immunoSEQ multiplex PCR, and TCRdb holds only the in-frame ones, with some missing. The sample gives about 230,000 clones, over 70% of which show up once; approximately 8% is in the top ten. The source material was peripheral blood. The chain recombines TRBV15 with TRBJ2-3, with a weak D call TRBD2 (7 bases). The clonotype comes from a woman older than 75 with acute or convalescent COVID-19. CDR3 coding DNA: TGTGCCACCCTAGGGGGGGTTAGCACAGATACGCAGTATTTT. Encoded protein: CATLGGVSTDTQYF.